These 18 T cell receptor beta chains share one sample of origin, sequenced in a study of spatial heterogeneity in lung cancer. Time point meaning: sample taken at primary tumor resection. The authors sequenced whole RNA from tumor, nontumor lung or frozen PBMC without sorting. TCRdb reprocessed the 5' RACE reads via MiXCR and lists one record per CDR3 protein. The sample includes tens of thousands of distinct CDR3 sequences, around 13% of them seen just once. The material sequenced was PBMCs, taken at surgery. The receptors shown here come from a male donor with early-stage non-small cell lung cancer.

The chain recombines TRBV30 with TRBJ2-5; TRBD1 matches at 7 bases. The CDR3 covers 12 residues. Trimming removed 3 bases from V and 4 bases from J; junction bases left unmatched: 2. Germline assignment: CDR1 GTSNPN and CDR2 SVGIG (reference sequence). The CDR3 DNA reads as TGTGCCTGGAGCCGACAGGGAGAGACCCAGTACTTC. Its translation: CAWSRQGETQYF.

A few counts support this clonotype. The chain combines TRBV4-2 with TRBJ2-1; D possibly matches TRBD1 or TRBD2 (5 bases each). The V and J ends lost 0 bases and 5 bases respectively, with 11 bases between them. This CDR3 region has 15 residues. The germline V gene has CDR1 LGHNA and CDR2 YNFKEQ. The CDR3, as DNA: TGTGCCAGCAGCCAAGAAGGGACCTTCAACAATGAGCAGTTCTTC. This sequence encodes CASSQEGTFNNEQFF.

The CDR3 nucleotides are TGTGCCAGCAGTCGACAGGAAAAACTGTTTTTT. Residues: CASSRQEKLFF. The chain carries TRBV6-6 and TRBJ1-4; D may be TRBD1 (5 bases). Trimming pared 5 bases from V and 8 bases from J, leaving 6 bases between. Germline CDR1 MNHNY, CDR2 SVGAGI (reference sequence). This CDR3 comprises 11 residues.

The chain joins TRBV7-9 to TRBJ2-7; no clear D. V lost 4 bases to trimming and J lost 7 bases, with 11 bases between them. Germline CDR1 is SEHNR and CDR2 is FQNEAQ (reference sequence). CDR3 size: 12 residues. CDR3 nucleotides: TGTGCCAGCAGCTCCGGAGAATTGGAGCAGTACTTC. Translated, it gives CASSSGELEQYF.

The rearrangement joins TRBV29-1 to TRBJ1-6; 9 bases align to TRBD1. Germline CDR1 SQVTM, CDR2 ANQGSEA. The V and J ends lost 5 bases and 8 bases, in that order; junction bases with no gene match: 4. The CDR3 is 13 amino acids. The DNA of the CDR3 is TGCAGCGTTAGTACAGGGGGCGATTCACCCCTCCACTTT. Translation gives CSVSTGGDSPLHF.

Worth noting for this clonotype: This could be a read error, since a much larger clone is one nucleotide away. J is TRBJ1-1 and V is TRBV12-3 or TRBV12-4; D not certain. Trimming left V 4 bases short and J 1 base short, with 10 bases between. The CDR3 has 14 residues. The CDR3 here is CASSWQEPNTEAFF. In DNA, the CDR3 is TGTGCCAGCAGTTGGCAGGAGCCGAACACTGAAGCTTTCTTT.

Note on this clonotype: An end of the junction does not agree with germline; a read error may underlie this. CDR3 sequence: CASSESIGGKTIQYF. In nucleotides, the CDR3 is TGTGCCAGCAGCGAATCAATAGGTGGCAAAACCATTCAGTACTTC. V is TRBV6-1 and J is TRBJ2-4, with D unclear. CDR1 is MNHNS, CDR2 SASEGT, per germline. The CDR3 contains 15 residues.

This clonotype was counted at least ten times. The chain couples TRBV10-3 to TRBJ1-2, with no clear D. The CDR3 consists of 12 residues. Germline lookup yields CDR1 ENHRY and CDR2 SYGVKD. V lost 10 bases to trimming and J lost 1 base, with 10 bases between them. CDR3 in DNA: TGTGCCACCTCAGGTGTTAACTATGGCTACACCTTC. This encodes CATSGVNYGYTF.

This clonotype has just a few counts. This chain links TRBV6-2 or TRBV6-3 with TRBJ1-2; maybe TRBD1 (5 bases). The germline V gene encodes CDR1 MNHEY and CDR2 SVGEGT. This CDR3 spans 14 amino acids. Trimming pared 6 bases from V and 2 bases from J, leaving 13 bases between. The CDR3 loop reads CASRRQPANYGYTF. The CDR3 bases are TGTGCCAGCAGGAGACAGCCCGCCAACTATGGCTACACCTTC.

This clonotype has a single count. CDR3 coding DNA: TGTGCCACCAGGGGCGGCGGGGGGACAGATACGCAGTATTTT. Translation gives CATRGGGGTDTQYF. This chain links TRBV15 with TRBJ2-3, with 8 bases that match TRBD2. Looked up from germline, CDR1 is LNHNV and CDR2 is YYDKDF (reference sequence). V lost 6 bases and J lost 3; bases outside the gene matches: 5. The CDR3 spans 14 residues.

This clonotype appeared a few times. CDR3 DNA: TGCGCCAGCAGCGCAAACGCCGACAGTTCTAGGGGGGAGCTGTTTTTT. Its protein is CASSANADSSRGELFF. The chain uses TRBV5-1 and TRBJ2-2; D might be TRBD1 (5 bases). The germline CDR1 and CDR2 sequences are SGHRS and YFSETQ. The CDR3 covers 16 residues. The V gene lost 4 bases and the J gene lost 8 bases, with 21 bases spanning the gap.

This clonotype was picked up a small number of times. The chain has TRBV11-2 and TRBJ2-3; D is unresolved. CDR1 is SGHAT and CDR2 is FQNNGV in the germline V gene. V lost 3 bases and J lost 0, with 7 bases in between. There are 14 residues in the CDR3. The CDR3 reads CASSLGRSTDTQYF. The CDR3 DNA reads TGTGCCAGCAGCTTGGGTAGGAGCACAGATACGCAGTATTTT.

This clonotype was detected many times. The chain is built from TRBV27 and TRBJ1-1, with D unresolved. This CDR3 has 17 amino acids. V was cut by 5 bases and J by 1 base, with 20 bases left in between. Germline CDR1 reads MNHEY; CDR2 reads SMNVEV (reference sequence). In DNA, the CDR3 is TGTGCCAGCAGTCGTCTAAGACTCAGAACGGGGAACACTGAAGCTTTCTTT. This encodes CASSRLRLRTGNTEAFF.

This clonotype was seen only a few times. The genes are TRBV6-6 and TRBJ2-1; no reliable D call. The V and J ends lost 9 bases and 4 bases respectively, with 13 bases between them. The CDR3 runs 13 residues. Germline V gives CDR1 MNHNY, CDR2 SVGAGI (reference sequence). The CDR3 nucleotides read TGTGCCAGTTCACTGACGGTTTACAATGAGCAGTTCTTC. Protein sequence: CASSLTVYNEQFF.

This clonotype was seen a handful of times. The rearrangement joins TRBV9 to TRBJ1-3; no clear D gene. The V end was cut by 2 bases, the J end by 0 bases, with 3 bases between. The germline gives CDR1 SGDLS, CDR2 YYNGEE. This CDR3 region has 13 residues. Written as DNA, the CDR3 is TGTGCCAGCAGCGTCAACTCTGGAAACACCATATATTTT. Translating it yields CASSVNSGNTIYF.

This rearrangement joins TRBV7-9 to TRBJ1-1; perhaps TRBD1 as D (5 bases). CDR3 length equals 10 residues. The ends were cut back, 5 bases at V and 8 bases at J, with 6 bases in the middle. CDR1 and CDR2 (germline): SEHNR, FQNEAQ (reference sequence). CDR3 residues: CASSPGEAFF. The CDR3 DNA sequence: TGTGCCAGCAGCCCAGGGGAAGCTTTCTTT.

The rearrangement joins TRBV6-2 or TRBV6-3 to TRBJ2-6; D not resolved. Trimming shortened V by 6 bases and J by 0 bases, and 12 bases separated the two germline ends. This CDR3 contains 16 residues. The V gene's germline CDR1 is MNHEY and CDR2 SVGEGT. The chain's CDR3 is CASSLALISGANVLTF. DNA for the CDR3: TGTGCCAGCAGCCTTGCACTGATCTCTGGGGCCAACGTCCTGACTTTC.

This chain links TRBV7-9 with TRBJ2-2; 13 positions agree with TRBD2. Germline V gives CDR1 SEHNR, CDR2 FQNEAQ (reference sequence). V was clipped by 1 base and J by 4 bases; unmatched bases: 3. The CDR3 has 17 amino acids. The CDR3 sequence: CASSLGRLAGGTGELFF. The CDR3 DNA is TGTGCCAGCAGCTTAGGGCGACTAGCGGGAGGCACCGGGGAGCTGTTTTTT.